This T cell receptor beta chain was identified in a study of blood T cell repertoires in COVID-19. Residents of about two dozen US areas, aged about 18 to 89 years, made up the participants. Sequenced by immunoSEQ multiplex PCR; TCRdb stores in-frame clones only, minus some. The table includes 310,000 or so clones, 87% detected once. The V end was cut by 6 bases, the J end by 6 bases, with 16 bases between. Germline CDR1 reads LGHDT; CDR2 reads YNNKEL (reference sequence). This CDR3 spans 14 amino acids. This sequence was found in a woman under 30 who had recovered from COVID-19. The chain joins TRBV3-1 (or the pseudogene TRBV3-2) to TRBJ2-3; D is possibly TRBD2 (5 bases). Material: PBMCs or T cells enriched from blood (not recorded which). The CDR3 region is CASRDPLRVDTQYF. DNA of the CDR3: TGTGCCAGCAGAGACCCCTTGCGGGTTGATACGCAGTATTTT.